These 14 T cell receptor beta chains originate from one sample sequenced in a study of metastatic and nonmetastatic thyroid tumors. TCRdb recomputed clones from the PCR reads via MiXCR. The sample has some 33,000 clones; about 17% are singletons. Nobody among the patients had been given any treatment before thyroid surgery. Sequencing was carried out using blood. These receptors were collected from a female donor with papillary thyroid cancer or a benign thyroid nodule (not recorded which). Some clones in this sample may be carry-over from other donors' samples.

This clone appeared many times. Other DNA sequences in the same sample also yield this CDR3. The chain has TRBV25-1 and TRBJ2-2; the D call may be TRBD1 or TRBD2 (6 bases each). Deletions cut 5 bases from V and 0 bases from J, with 10 bases between. The CDR3 loop spans 15 amino acids. Germline V lookup: CDR1 MGHDK, CDR2 SYGVNS. CDR3 sequence: CASSRGAPNTGELFF. The CDR3, as DNA: TGTGCCAGCAGTAGGGGGGCACCGAACACCGGGGAGCTGTTTTTT.

The genes are TRBV4-2 and TRBJ2-2, with D tentatively TRBD2 (5 bases). Germline CDR1 and CDR2: LGHNA and YNFKEQ. V lost 4 bases and J 6 bases, leaving 21 bases between the germline ends. The CDR3 consists of 17 residues. For the CDR3, the DNA is TGTGCCAGCAGCCCCCGTGGTAGGGAAGGGAGCTCCGGGGAGCTGTTTTTT. Translating gives CASSPRGREGSSGELFF.

This clone was observed many times. The rearrangement links TRBV29-1 to TRBJ2-5; D might be TRBD1 (6 bases). V was shortened by 4 bases and J by 1 base, with 16 bases between the two germline ends. The CDR3 is 15 amino acids. Germline CDR1 is SQVTM and CDR2 is ANQGSEA. This CDR3 reads CSVANTGRLQETQYF. CDR3 sequence (DNA): TGCAGCGTTGCGAACACAGGGCGTCTCCAAGAGACCCAGTACTTC.

In the case of this clone: One end of the junction does not line up with germline, which may come from a read error. The same CDR3 also results from other DNA sequences found in this sample. This sequence joins TRBV6-1 and TRBJ2-3, with 8 bases matching TRBD1. Germline CDR1 and CDR2: MNHNS and SASEGT. The CDR3 has 13 residues. The CDR3 region is CATTTGETDTQYF. CDR3 sequence (DNA): TGTGCCACTACGACAGGGGAGACAGATACTCAGTATTTT.

In its sample, this clone was seen many times. This rearrangement joins TRBV7-2 to TRBJ2-1; perhaps TRBD2 as D (5 bases). In germline, CDR1 is SGHTA, CDR2 FQGNSA. Trimming cost V 0 bases and J 1 base, with 10 bases left between them. The CDR3 spans 16 residues. As DNA, the CDR3 is TGTGCCAGCAGCTTAGCTCCTAGCCTTTCCTACAATGAGCAGTTCTTC. Amino acid sequence: CASSLAPSLSYNEQFF.

At least ten counts were recorded for this clone. The chain uses TRBV30 and TRBJ1-1; 7 nucleotides agree with TRBD1. V lost 3 bases to trimming and J lost 1 base; unmatched junction nucleotides: 8. CDR1 is GTSNPN, CDR2 SVGIG, per germline (reference sequence). This CDR3 is built from 15 residues. CDR3 sequence: CAWSPLGGENTEAFF. The CDR3 bases are TGTGCCTGGAGCCCACTAGGGGGCGAGAACACTGAAGCTTTCTTT.

With regard to this clone: This may come from a read error, since a much larger clone is one base off. This sample includes further DNA sequences coding for the same CDR3. The chain is built from TRBV29-1 and TRBJ2-1; D may be TRBD1 or TRBD2 (5 bases each). CDR1 SQVTM and CDR2 ANQGSEA come from the germline V gene. This CDR3 spans 16 amino acids. The CDR3 region is CSVEDEGSGANNEQFF. CDR3 sequence (DNA): TGTAGCGTTGAAGATGAGGGGTCCGGGGCTAACAATGAGCAGTTCTTC.

This clone was picked up many times. This sequence may be a read error, since a much larger clone differs from it by one base. CDR3 nucleotide sequence: TGCATCCTACCGGGACTAGCGGGAGGTTACGAGCAGTACTTC. Amino acids: CILPGLAGGYEQYF. The chain has TRBV20-1 and TRBJ2-7; 15 nucleotides line up with TRBD2. Germline CDR1 and CDR2: DFQATT and SNEGSKA (reference sequence). The CDR3 runs to 14 residues.

This clone was observed a handful of times. As the CDR3 is not closed by the conserved phenylalanine or tryptophan, this likely results from a read error. V usage is TRBV29-1 and J usage is TRBJ2-7; weak D call: TRBD2 (6 bases). This CDR3 has 15 residues. The germline CDR1 and CDR2 sequences are SQVTM and ANQGSEA. The V end lost 5 bases, the J end lost 5 bases, and 22 bases lay between the germline ends. CDR3 DNA: TGCAGCGTTACCCTTTCTAGCGTGAGTAGCGACGAGCAGTACCTC. Amino acid sequence: CSVTLSSVSSDEQYL.

On this clone itself: A much larger clone differs from this one at a single base, so this may be a read error. The chain is built from TRBV5-6 and TRBJ2-7; D ambiguous. Germline-derived CDR1 and CDR2 are SGHDT and YYEEEE. V was cut by 7 bases and J by 3 bases, with 17 bases left in between. The CDR3 extends over 14 amino acids. The CDR3 region is CASAASPNVYEQYF. The CDR3 nucleotides read TGTGCCAGCGCAGCGTCACCAAACGTCTACGAGCAGTACTTC. The full variable domain, in which reference TRBV5-6 and TRBJ2-7 provide the parts outside the CDR3, is DAGVTQSPTHLIKTRGQQVTLRCSPKSGHDTVSWYQQALGQGPQFIFQYYEEEERQRGNFPDRFSGHQFPNYSSELNVNALLLGDSALYLCASAASPNVYEQYFGPGTRLTVT.

The sample holds many counts of this clone. The chain is built from TRBV12-3 or TRBV12-4 and TRBJ2-5, with 10 bases matching TRBD2. The CDR3 consists of 14 residues. J lost 2 bases, V lost 5 bases, and 2 bases had no gene match. CDR3: CASSPAGGQETQYF. The CDR3 DNA reads as TGTGCCAGCAGTCCAGCGGGAGGGCAAGAGACCCAGTACTTC.

This clone occurred a few times. The rearrangement links TRBV5-6 to TRBJ2-5; 13 bases map to TRBD2. V shed 4 bases and J 4 bases; nucleotides not matched to a gene: 10. Germline V lookup: CDR1 SGHDT, CDR2 YYEEEE. CDR3 size: 17 residues. The CDR3 coding sequence is TGTGCCAGCAGCGTGGCCGGGACTAGCGGGAAAGGAGAGACCCAGTACTTC. Amino acid sequence: CASSVAGTSGKGETQYF. Looking up the rest from reference TRBV5-6 and TRBJ2-5 gives the full variable domain: DAGVTQSPTHLIKTRGQQVTLRCSPKSGHDTVSWYQQALGQGPQFIFQYYEEEERQRGNFPDRFSGHQFPNYSSELNVNALLLGDSALYLCASSVAGTSGKGETQYFGPGTRLLVL.

In its sample, this clone was seen many times. Given a much more abundant clone one base away, this may be a read error. At the DNA level, this CDR3 is encoded by other sequences in the same sample as well. V and J are TRBV5-1 and TRBJ2-2; D could derive from TRBD1 or TRBD2 (5 bases each). Germline V gene lookup returns CDR1 SGHRS and CDR2 YFSETQ. There are 14 residues in the CDR3. CDR3 loop: CASAEGADTGELFF. CDR3 in DNA: TGCGCCAGCGCCGAGGGCGCGGACACCGGGGAGCTGTTTTTC.

In regard to this clone: No DNA is shown, since the ends of the CDR3 on it are uncertain; the CDR3 is the one TCRdb lists. V and J are TRBV28 and TRBJ1-1. With termini counted, the CDR3 has 12 amino acids. The germline V gene has CDR1 MDHEN and CDR2 SYDVKM. CDR3 sequence: CATSTFGVGTFF.